These 25 T cell receptor beta chains came from one sample sequenced in a study of Graves' ophthalmopathy and Graves' hyperthyroidism. RNA served as the template for amplifying TCR beta CDR3 regions. HTBI-primed RT-PCR formed the first round, and a multiplex PCR formed the second. TCRdb processed the multiplex PCR reads anew with MiXCR; each CDR3 protein has one entry. There are around 600,000 distinct CDR3 sequences in the sample; just over 40% occur only once, and around 3% lies in the top ten. Sequenced: peripheral blood. These receptors all stem from an adult man with Graves' ophthalmopathy.

In its sample, this clonotype was seen many times. The chain recombines TRBV12-3 or TRBV12-4 with TRBJ2-6; D uncertain. This CDR3 comprises 15 residues. Deletions cut 6 bases from V and 2 bases from J, with 11 bases between. The CDR3 protein is CASSPALAGANVLTF. The CDR3 bases are TGTGCCAGCAGCCCGGCCCTGGCTGGGGCCAACGTCCTGACTTTC.

A note on this clonotype: The final CDR3 position lacks the conserved phenylalanine or tryptophan, pointing to a likely read error. CDR3 region: CASSQGTGNQPQHL. CDR3 coding DNA: TGTGCCAGCAGCCAAGGGACAGGCAATCAGCCCCAGCATCTT. The chain uses TRBV25-1 and TRBJ1-5; TRBD1 matches at 7 bases. Losses at the gene ends were 6 bases for V and 2 bases for J; bases not matched to a gene: 4. The CDR3 totals 14 residues. Germline CDR1 is MGHDK and CDR2 is SYGVNS.

This clonotype was found many times. This sequence joins TRBV7-8 and TRBJ1-6; 8 bases line up with TRBD1. The CDR3 runs to 16 residues. CDR1 is SGHVS, CDR2 FQNEAQ, per germline. The trim removed 1 base at V and 5 bases at J, leaving 4 bases unmatched. For the CDR3, the DNA is TGTGCCAGCAGCTTAGAAATGGACAGGGATAATTCACCCCTCCACTTT. Its protein is CASSLEMDRDNSPLHF.

This clonotype came up many times. This rearrangement joins TRBV5-4 to TRBJ2-7, with 13 bases identical to TRBD2. The V and J ends lost 4 bases and 5 bases, in that order; junction bases with no gene match: 3. The germline V gene encodes CDR1 SGHNT and CDR2 YYREEE (reference sequence). The CDR3 has 14 residues. CDR3 sequence reads: CASSRTSGRDEQYF. In DNA form, the CDR3 reads TGTGCCAGCAGCCGGACTAGCGGGAGAGACGAGCAGTACTTC. The full variable domain, completed using reference TRBV5-4 and TRBJ2-7, is ETGVTQSPTHLIKTRGQQVTLRCSSQSGHNTVSWYQQALGQGPQFIFQYYREEENGRGNFPPRFSGLQFPNYSSELNVNALELDDSALYLCASSRTSGRDEQYFGPGTRLTVT.

This chain joins TRBV11-3 and TRBJ1-1; unclear D gene. V shed 8 bases and J shed 2 bases, with 15 bases lying between them. Germline-derived CDR1 and CDR2 are SGHNT and YENEEA. The CDR3 has 14 amino acids. The CDR3 here is CASGDTLQNTEAFF. CDR3 sequence (DNA): TGTGCCAGCGGAGACACTTTACAAAACACTGAAGCTTTCTTT.

The CDR3 coding sequence is TGTGCCTGGAGTGTACCCCCACTTAATCAGCCCCAGCATTTT. It is translated as CAWSVPPLNQPQHF. The chain couples TRBV30 to TRBJ1-5; D remains ambiguous. Between the trimmed V and J ends, which lost 0 bases and 4 bases, there was a span of 10 bases. Germline V gene sequence: CDR1 GTSNPN, CDR2 SVGIG (reference sequence). The CDR3 runs 14 residues.

The genes are TRBV10-3 and TRBJ1-5; D unresolved. In germline, CDR1 is ENHRY, CDR2 SYGVKD. The CDR3 is 12 residues long. V was clipped by 7 bases and J by 5 bases, with 9 bases between them. CDR3 coding DNA: TGTGCCATCACCCGGGGAGATCAGCCCCAGCATTTT. Its translation: CAITRGDQPQHF.

This clonotype showed up just a few times. The chain has TRBV4-1 and TRBJ1-6; the match to TRBD1 covers 9 bases. J lost 6 bases, V lost 2 bases, and 5 bases had no gene match. Germline CDR1 reads MGHRA; CDR2 reads YSYEKL. The CDR3 has 16 residues. CDR3 nucleotide sequence: TGCGCCAGCAGCCAATACGGGACAGGGTTTAATTCACCCCTCCACTTT. Protein sequence: CASSQYGTGFNSPLHF.

This clonotype was found a few times. V gene TRBV5-1 combines with J gene TRBJ2-6, with a tentative D call TRBD2 (5 bases). Germline assignment: CDR1 SGHRS and CDR2 YFSETQ. The germline V and J ends were trimmed by 4 bases and 1 base, with 15 bases remaining between them. There are 17 residues in the CDR3. The CDR3 here is CASSPYGGVSGANVLTF. The CDR3 DNA is TGCGCCAGCAGCCCCTACGGAGGAGTTTCTGGGGCCAACGTCCTGACTTTC.

This clonotype was recorded at least ten times. The chain carries TRBV12-3 or TRBV12-4 and TRBJ2-2, with D possibly being TRBD2 (5 bases). The CDR3 loop spans 12 amino acids. Trimming cost V 3 bases and J 7 bases, with 6 bases left between them. DNA of the CDR3: TGTGCCAGCAGTTTCGGGGTCGGGGAGCTGTTTTTT. This encodes CASSFGVGELFF.

As regards this clonotype: The conserved phenylalanine or tryptophan normally closing the CDR3 is absent here, so this likely arose from a read error. The V gene is TRBV20-1, the J gene TRBJ1-6, with 9 nucleotides matching TRBD1. Trimming removed 3 bases from V and 10 bases from J; junction bases left unmatched: 16. Germline CDR1 DFQATT, CDR2 SNEGSKA (reference sequence). There are 17 residues in the CDR3. Here the CDR3 reads CSARRFLRDRVYSPLHL. The CDR3 DNA sequence: TGCAGTGCTAGGCGTTTCCTCCGGGACAGGGTTTACTCACCCCTCCACCTT.

This sequence joins TRBV29-1 and TRBJ1-2, with unresolved D. This CDR3 comprises 10 residues. Trimming cost V 8 bases and J 7 bases, with 11 bases left between them. The germline gives CDR1 SQVTM, CDR2 ANQGSEA. CDR3 sequence (DNA): TGCAGCTTAGAGAGGGCTGGCTACACCTTC. It is translated as CSLERAGYTF. The variable domain in full, completed from reference TRBV29-1 and TRBJ1-2, reads SAVISQKPSRDICQRGTSLTIQCQVDSQVTMMFWYRQQPGQSLTLIATANQGSEATYESGFVIDKFPISRPNLTFSTLTVSNMSPEDSSIYLCSLERAGYTFGSGTRLTVV.

The chain employs TRBV2 and TRBJ1-1; 7 bases are shared with TRBD1. Per the germline V gene, CDR1 is SNHLY and CDR2 is FYNNEI. CDR3 length: 15 residues. V shed 6 bases and J 2 bases; nucleotides not matched to a gene: 9. The CDR3 DNA sequence: TGTGCCAGCAGCCCGCGACAGGGTAGAAACACTGAAGCTTTCTTT. Translated: CASSPRQGRNTEAFF.

This clonotype was detected ten times or more. The rearrangement links TRBV7-8 to TRBJ1-1, with TRBD1 matching 7 bases. The CDR3 is 15 residues long. The trim removed 4 bases at V and 4 bases at J, leaving 9 bases unmatched. The germline CDR1 and CDR2 sequences are SGHVS and FQNEAQ. This CDR3 is CASSSDRVGRTEAFF. The CDR3 DNA sequence: TGTGCCAGCAGCTCCGACAGGGTTGGGCGCACTGAAGCTTTCTTT.

Remarks on this clonotype: With a much larger clone just one base away, this may be a read error. This chain links TRBV10-3 with TRBJ2-2, with 8 bases identical to TRBD1. V was clipped by 6 bases and J by 1 base; unmatched bases: 4. The CDR3 is made up of 15 amino acids. Germline assignment: CDR1 ENHRY and CDR2 SYGVKD. In nucleotides, the CDR3 is TGTGCCATCAGACCCGGGACAGGGAACACCGGGGAGCTGTTTTTT. Amino acids: CAIRPGTGNTGELFF.

This clonotype was recorded a few times. This rearrangement joins TRBV2 to TRBJ1-1; unclear D gene. Germline-derived CDR1 and CDR2 are SNHLY and FYNNEI. This CDR3 spans 16 amino acids. The V end lost 5 bases, the J end lost 2 bases, and 18 bases lay between the germline ends. CDR3 protein: CASSLSAELSNTEAFF. CDR3 bases: TGTGCCAGCAGTTTAAGCGCAGAACTTTCCAACACTGAAGCTTTCTTT.

V and J are TRBV20-1 and TRBJ2-5; no reliable D call. This CDR3 comprises 16 residues. Trimming stripped 3 bases from V and 5 bases from J, with 22 bases between. CDR1 and CDR2 from the germline V gene are DFQATT and SNEGSKA (reference sequence). The CDR3 nucleotides read TGCAGTGCTAGGTATGGTGCGGCTAGTGATCAGGAGACCCAGTACTTC. It specifies CSARYGAASDQETQYF.

This chain links TRBV12-3 or TRBV12-4 with TRBJ2-7, with TRBD1 matching 11 bases. The ends lost 4 bases at V and 3 bases at J; junction bases unmatched: 5. The CDR3 is made up of 15 amino acids. The CDR3 nucleotides read TGTGCCAGCAGTTCGGACAGGGGGCAGGGCTACGAGCAGTACTTC. Translating it yields CASSSDRGQGYEQYF.

The chain combines TRBV12-3 or TRBV12-4 with TRBJ2-5, with D hard to call. V dropped 7 bases and J dropped 4 bases, with 4 bases sitting between them. The CDR3 is made up of 10 amino acids. CDR3 sequence (DNA): TGTGCCAGCAAGCGAGAGACCCAGTACTTC. Its protein is CASKRETQYF.

This clonotype came up a few times. Written as DNA, the CDR3 is TGTGCCAGCAGCCAAGTGTACGGGCCCGGGATCGAGCAGTACTTC. It encodes CASSQVYGPGIEQYF. This chain connects TRBV14 to TRBJ2-7; a possible D gene is TRBD2 (5 bases). CDR1 SGHDN and CDR2 FVKESK come from the germline V gene. V gave up 1 base and J gave up 6 bases, with 16 bases separating them. The CDR3 runs 15 residues. The full variable domain, with the rest looked up from reference TRBV14 and TRBJ2-7, is EAGVTQFPSHSVIEKGQTVTLRCDPISGHDNLYWYRRVMGKEIKFLLHFVKESKQDESGMPNNRFLAERTGGTYSTLKVQPAELEDSGVYFCASSQVYGPGIEQYFGPGTRLTVT.

This clonotype was seen many times. This chain joins TRBV11-2 and TRBJ2-5; D possibly corresponds to TRBD2 (6 bases). The CDR3 contains 14 residues. Trimming left V 5 bases short and J 6 bases short, with 16 bases between. The germline V gene has CDR1 SGHAT and CDR2 FQNNGV. CDR3 DNA sequence: TGTGCCAGCAGCCACGAGGGGACTCGGAAGACCCAGTACTTC. Its protein product is CASSHEGTRKTQYF.

This clonotype has at least ten counts. This sequence joins TRBV7-2 and TRBJ1-2; D might be TRBD1 (5 bases). The germline gives CDR1 SGHTA, CDR2 FQGNSA. This CDR3 comprises 14 residues. V gave up 5 bases and J gave up 8 bases, with 18 bases separating them. The CDR3 coding sequence is TGTGCCAGCAGCCCCGGGGGAGACAGTGGAGGCTACACCTTC. This codes for CASSPGGDSGGYTF.

The chain uses TRBV7-8 and TRBJ2-1; D tentatively reads TRBD1 or TRBD2 (6 bases each). This CDR3 is built from 14 residues. Germline V lookup: CDR1 SGHVS, CDR2 FQNEAQ. The V and J ends lost 11 bases and 0 bases respectively, with 14 bases between them. CDR3 protein: CAGGGPSSYNEQFF. Written as DNA, the CDR3 is TGTGCCGGAGGGGGTCCCAGCTCCTACAATGAGCAGTTCTTC.

The V and J genes are TRBV20-1 and TRBJ2-7; TRBD2 aligns across 11 bases. CDR1 is DFQATT and CDR2 is SNEGSKA in the germline V gene (reference sequence). V gave up 0 bases and J gave up 4 bases; unmatched junction bases: 8. This CDR3 spans 16 amino acids. As DNA, the CDR3 is TGCAGTGCTAGAGATCTAGCGGGAGGAGAAAGGTACGAGCAGTACTTC. Its protein product is CSARDLAGGERYEQYF.

The chain combines TRBV12-3 or TRBV12-4 with TRBJ1-5, with 7 bases matching TRBD1. With 5 bases clipped from V and 3 bases from J, the junction kept 4 bases outside the gene matches. The CDR3 extends over 14 amino acids. Here the CDR3 reads CASSTGTDNQPQHF. CDR3 nucleotide sequence: TGTGCCAGCAGTACCGGGACAGACAATCAGCCCCAGCATTTT.